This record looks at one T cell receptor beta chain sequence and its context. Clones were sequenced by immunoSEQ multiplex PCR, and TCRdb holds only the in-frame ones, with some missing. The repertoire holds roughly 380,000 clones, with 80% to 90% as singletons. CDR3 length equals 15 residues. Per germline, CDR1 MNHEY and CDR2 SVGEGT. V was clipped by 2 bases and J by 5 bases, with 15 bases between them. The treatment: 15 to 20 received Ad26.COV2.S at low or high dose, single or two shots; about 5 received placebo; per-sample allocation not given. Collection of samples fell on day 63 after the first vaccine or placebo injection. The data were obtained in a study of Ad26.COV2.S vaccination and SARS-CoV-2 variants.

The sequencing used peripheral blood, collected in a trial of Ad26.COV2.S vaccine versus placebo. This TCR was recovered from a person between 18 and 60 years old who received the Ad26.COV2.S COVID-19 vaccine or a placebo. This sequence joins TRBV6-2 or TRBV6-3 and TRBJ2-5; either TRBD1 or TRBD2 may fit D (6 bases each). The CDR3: CASSYARGRGETQYF. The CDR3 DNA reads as TGTGCCAGCAGTTACGCCCGGGGGCGTGGGGAGACCCAGTACTTC.